This entry concerns a single T cell receptor (beta chain). Its antigen is currently unknown. This entry comes from a study of T cell repertoires in cytomegalovirus infection. Notes on the study in general: Identification of carriers of CMV plus the relevant HLA was performed using cumulative public TCR beta family frequency. Predominance within the ex vivo response was attributable to HLA-C-restricted CMV-specific TCR beta clonotypes.

The CDR3 spans 13 residues. V lost 5 bases, J lost 10 bases, and 7 bases stayed unmatched. TCRdb fed the reads into MiXCR, producing one record per CDR3 protein. Among 150,000 to 200,000 distinct CDR3 sequences, roughly 30% were seen once, and the ten largest hold approximately 31%. The rearrangement links TRBV12-3 or TRBV12-4 to TRBJ1-4, with 7 bases that match TRBD1. This clonotype was sampled from a human donor in good health (CMV status not recorded). Some clones in this sample may be carry-over from other donors' samples. The sequencing input was PBMCs. The CDR3 region has the DNA TGTGCCAGCAGTCGGGACAGATCAGGAAAACTGTTTTTT. It is translated as CASSRDRSGKLFF.